These 2 T cell receptor beta chains were sequenced from one sample in a study of blood T cell repertoires in COVID-19. Generated by immunoSEQ multiplex PCR, the TCRdb table keeps only in-frame clones and is missing some. The data hold under 200,000 clones, with around 80% observed a single time. The sequencing sample was made of peripheral blood. The receptors here all came from a man in his thirties or forties with active or convalescent COVID-19.

V gene TRBV7-2 combines with J gene TRBJ1-2, with TRBD1 matching over 8 bases. Looked up from germline, CDR1 is SGHTA and CDR2 is FQGNSA. The CDR3 sequence is 15 residues long. Trimming cost V 4 bases and J 4 bases; bases outside gene matches: 8. The CDR3 DNA sequence: TGTGCCAGCAGCTCCTCTCAGGGACAGGTCTATGGCTACACCTTC. Translating it yields CASSSSQGQVYGYTF.

The V gene is TRBV12-3 or TRBV12-4, the J gene TRBJ1-2; the D gene is possibly TRBD1 (6 bases). The CDR3 runs 13 residues. The V end lost 8 bases, the J end lost 2 bases, and 12 bases lay between the germline ends. The CDR3 DNA reads as TGTGCCAGCGGGGGACATCTGAACTATGGCTACACCTTC. Amino acid sequence: CASGGHLNYGYTF.